Listed here are 16 T cell receptor beta chains from one sample, sequenced in a study of T cells in Graves' hyperthyroidism and ophthalmopathy. Amplified regions were TCR beta CDR3 sequences from RNA transcripts. First-round RT-PCR targeting the TCR CDR3 was performed with the HTBI primer set. TCRdb redid the calling of the multiplex PCR reads with MiXCR, one entry per CDR3 protein. This table has about 480,000 distinct CDR3 sequences, 13% to 15% appearing once. Material: blood. The receptors were sampled from a woman in her late teens or twenties with Graves' hyperthyroidism.

This clonotype was counted ten times or more. This chain's CDR3 is CASSETGGFSYNEQFF. CDR3 sequence (DNA): TGCGCCAGCAGTGAAACAGGGGGATTCTCCTACAATGAGCAGTTCTTC. This chain links TRBV10-1 with TRBJ2-1, with TRBD1 identical over 8 bases. CDR3 length equals 16 residues. Germline-derived CDR1 and CDR2 are WNHNN and SYGVQD (reference sequence). The V and J ends lost 3 bases and 0 bases, in that order; junction bases with no gene match: 4.

This chain links TRBV6-2 or TRBV6-3 with TRBJ2-1; TRBD2 matches 10 bases. CDR1 and CDR2 (germline): MNHEY, SVGEGT. This CDR3 region has 15 residues. With V trimmed by 5 bases and J by 7 bases, 8 bases remained unmatched. As DNA, the CDR3 is TGTGCCAGCAGTCTCACCGGGACTAGCGCTAATGAGCAGTTCTTC. Protein: CASSLTGTSANEQFF.

The V gene is TRBV2, the J gene TRBJ1-4; 7 nucleotides match TRBD1. After removal of 6 bases from V and 2 bases from J, the junction contained 0 bases not matched to a gene. The CDR3 contains 13 residues. Germline V lookup: CDR1 SNHLY, CDR2 FYNNEI. The CDR3 reads CASRTGTNEKLFF. The CDR3 DNA sequence: TGTGCCAGCAGGACAGGGACTAATGAAAAACTGTTTTTT.

For this clonotype: A much larger clone lies a single base off, so this may be a read error. In nucleotides, the CDR3 is TGTGCCAGCAGACGGGGCGAGAGTTCACCCCTCCACTTT. This sequence encodes CASRRGESSPLHF. The rearrangement joins TRBV12-3 or TRBV12-4 to TRBJ1-6; a weak D match, TRBD1 (5 bases). The CDR3 runs to 13 residues. Deletions cut 6 bases from V and 9 bases from J, with 12 bases between.

The chain has TRBV29-1 and TRBJ2-3; 8 bases agree with TRBD1. CDR1 SQVTM and CDR2 ANQGSEA come from the germline V gene. Trimming at V came to 5 bases and at J to 2 bases, leaving 3 bases not matched to a gene. This CDR3 has 13 amino acids. The CDR3 DNA reads TGCAGCGTTCGGACAGGGAACACAGATACGCAGTATTTT. Its translation: CSVRTGNTDTQYF.

As regards this clonotype: One base away lies a much larger clone, so this may be a sequencing read error. J is TRBJ2-2 and V is TRBV7-3, with 12 bases lining up with TRBD1. This CDR3 spans 20 amino acids. From germline, CDR1 is SGHTA and CDR2 FQGTGA. In nucleotides, the CDR3 is TGTGCCAGCAGCCGATCCGGGACAGGGGGCCTCGTGGTGGACACCGGGGAGCAGTTTTTT. Translation: CASSRSGTGGLVVDTGEQFF.

This clonotype came up a few times. This chain connects TRBV19 to TRBJ1-5, with D unclear. The CDR3 loop spans 15 amino acids. Trimming cost V 1 base and J 4 bases, with 11 bases left between them. Germline CDR1 LNHDA, CDR2 SQIVND (reference sequence). The CDR3 DNA reads TGTGCCAGTAGTATAGGCAGGTTAATTAATCAGCCCCAGCATTTT. Its translation is CASSIGRLINQPQHF.

Many counts were recorded for this clonotype. The genes are TRBV7-2 and TRBJ2-2; D is possibly TRBD1 (5 bases). V was cut by 1 base and J by 3 bases, with 15 bases left in between. From germline, CDR1 is SGHTA and CDR2 FQGNSA. The CDR3 runs 17 residues. The CDR3 nucleotides read TGTGCCAGCAGCTTAGGGTGGGGCAGGGTCCACACCGGGGAGCTGTTTTTT. This encodes CASSLGWGRVHTGELFF.

Turning to this clonotype: A much larger clone is a single base away; this may be a read error. The chain joins TRBV30 to TRBJ2-5, with a possible D match to TRBD1 (5 bases). Between the trimmed V and J ends, which lost 1 base and 5 bases, there was a span of 11 bases. The CDR3 is 13 amino acids. The V gene's germline CDR1 is GTSNPN and CDR2 SVGIG (reference sequence). The CDR3 reads CAWSEDIHETQYF. The CDR3 nucleotides read TGTGCCTGGAGTGAGGACATACACGAGACCCAGTACTTC.

The rearrangement joins TRBV19 to TRBJ1-2, with a weak D call TRBD1 (6 bases). This CDR3 has 14 residues. Germline V gene sequence: CDR1 LNHDA, CDR2 SQIVND (reference sequence). Deletions cut 7 bases from V and 5 bases from J, with 17 bases between. The CDR3: CASTPGWGAYGYTF. CDR3 DNA sequence: TGTGCCAGTACCCCTGGCTGGGGGGCGTATGGCTACACCTTC.

This clonotype was counted a few times. The chain recombines TRBV6-2 or TRBV6-3 with TRBJ2-3; 7 bases map to TRBD2. The CDR3 totals 15 residues. CDR1 and CDR2 (germline): MNHEY, SVGEGT. The J segment lost 1 base and the V segment lost 6 bases, leaving 7 bases of the junction unmatched. The CDR3 nucleotides read TGTGCCAGCAGCTATGATGCGGGGGGCACAGATACGCAGTATTTT. This gives the protein CASSYDAGGTDTQYF.

This clonotype appeared many times. In DNA, the CDR3 is TGTGCCAGCAGCACTTCCTTATTAGTAGAGGGGACAGATACGCAGTATTTT. Translation gives CASSTSLLVEGTDTQYF. The rearrangement joins TRBV7-9 to TRBJ2-3; the D gene could be TRBD1 or TRBD2 (5 bases each). The germline V gene has CDR1 SEHNR and CDR2 FQNEAQ (reference sequence). The CDR3 sequence is 17 residues long. The V gene lost 5 bases and the J gene lost 3 bases, with 21 bases spanning the gap.

The chain combines TRBV20-1 with TRBJ1-5; maybe TRBD1 (6 bases). Trimming cost V 3 bases and J 6 bases, with 9 bases left between them. The germline gives CDR1 DFQATT, CDR2 SNEGSKA (reference sequence). The CDR3 extends over 12 amino acids. In DNA, the CDR3 is TGCAGTGCTAGCCGAGGGGGTCAGCCCCAGCATTTT. It encodes CSASRGGQPQHF.

This clonotype was observed a handful of times. This sequence joins TRBV6-1 and TRBJ2-7, with D perhaps matching TRBD1 (6 bases). Germline values: CDR1 MNHNS, CDR2 SASEGT. The CDR3 has 14 residues. Trimming left V 0 bases short and J 5 bases short, with 11 bases between. This CDR3 is CASSEAVRGNEQYV. In DNA, the CDR3 is TGTGCCAGCAGTGAAGCGGTCAGGGGCAACGAGCAGTACGTC.

This clonotype has ten or more counts. Written as DNA, the CDR3 is TGTGCCAGCAGCTTAGTGCGCTCGGAGCAGTTCTTC. Protein: CASSLVRSEQFF. This chain uses TRBV11-2 with TRBJ2-1, with D unresolved. The V gene's germline CDR1 is SGHAT and CDR2 FQNNGV. V lost 1 base to trimming and J lost 10 bases, with 8 bases between them. The CDR3 consists of 12 residues.

As for this clonotype: A junction end diverges from the germline sequence, so it may reflect a read error. The chain uses TRBV7-2 and TRBJ2-1, with 12 bases identical to TRBD2. The germline CDR1 and CDR2 sequences are SGHTA and FQGNSA. This CDR3 contains 16 residues. CDR3 DNA: TGTGCCAACAGCCCTAGCGGGAGGGCCCCCTACAATGAGCAGTTCTTC. It encodes CANSPSGRAPYNEQFF. Variable domain in full (rest from reference TRBV7-2 and TRBJ2-1): GAGVSQSPSNKVTEKGKDVELRCDPISGHTALYWYRQSLGQGLEFLIYFQGNSAPDKSGLPSDRFSAERTGGSVSTLTIQRTQQEDSAVYLCANSPSGRAPYNEQFFGPGTRLTVL.